Reported below is one T cell receptor (beta chain). Its antigen is currently not known. Per-nucleotide qualities are absent, and no much larger clonotype sits a single base away. TCRbeta CDR3 regions were amplified from genomic DNA by means of the immunoSEQ Assay, a bias-controlled multiplex PCR. In the paper's pipeline: The number of nucleated cells in each sample was estimated from the amplification of reference gene primers within the assay. Sequence reads were collapsed and filtered to measure the absolute abundance of every unique TCRbeta CDR3 rearrangement. For each sample, productive Simpson clonality was calculated as the square root of Simpson's diversity index over productive rearrangements. The table was pulled from immuneACCESS by TCRdb, which kept in-frame rearrangements only. Such tables lose some clones; where checked, under half of the loss comes from unresolved V genes, and the rest has no known cause. That table is the source of V, J and clone size, and D and trimming were worked out from the DNA. The sample table holds 55,000 to 85,000 clones, of which roughly nine tenths were seen once. The ten largest clonotypes hold just over 5% of the sample.

Each collaborating institution followed its own protocols to collect whole blood in K2EDTA tubes. For TCRbeta analysis, collaborators shipped samples in one of three forms: frozen whole blood, isolated PBMCs, or DNA extracted from either of those sample types. This sample was included in a study of blood T cell repertoires in COVID-19 (dated by TCRdb to about 2020). For context, the study as a whole: Samples from collaborators originated in the United States, Italy and Spain and spanned both the acute and convalescent phases of COVID-19. The prospective study material was composed of cDNA or gDNA derived from T cells, B-cell-depleted T cells, or PBMCs. Deeply sampled blood TCRbeta repertoires from subjects exposed to, actively infected with, or recovered from COVID-19 were included in the dataset. The repertoires were released in a freely available public database meant as a resource for research on the immune response to SARS-CoV-2. Samples were obtained from the ongoing ImmuneRACE study (first 160 participants) and from over a thousand subjects provided by 6 global collaborators. Nearly every sample came with metadata listing a de-identified subject ID, COVID-19 status, age in years and sex. Where available, HLA class I and class II types were obtained from metadata supplied by the sample provider rather than from assay-based typing. Here is what the overall study found, with its caveats: The quantity of clinical and demographic metadata differed by source and by participant and was supplied without curation.

Reading the germline V gene gives CDR1 MDHEN and CDR2 SYDVKM. V drops 5 bases and J drops 7 bases, leaving 21 bases in between. Taken from cysteine to phenylalanine, the CDR3 has 16 residues. Left in the record is the CDR3 DNA by itself, 48 bases read in frame from the first base. This TCR derives from a woman in her late teens or twenties with acute or convalescent COVID-19. Material for sequencing was peripheral blood. This sequence uses TRBV28 and TRBJ1-5; the D segment could be TRBD1, given 6 matching bases. The DNA sequence follows: TGTGCCAGCAGTCCTTCCGATGGGGGCTCGGGGCAGCCCCAGCATTTT. The encoded protein is CASSPSDGGSGQPQHF.